These 10 T cell receptor beta chains originate from one sample sequenced in a study of shared clonotypes between healthy human individuals. Sequenced by immunoSEQ multiplex PCR; TCRdb stores in-frame clones only, minus some. The table has some 1 million clones, approximately 72% seen once. What was sequenced was memory CD4+ T cells sorted from blood. Sample subset: CD45RA-negative fraction. These TCRs come from a man aged 18-30 years in good health.

The genes are TRBV12-5 and TRBJ2-1; D gene ambiguous. V was shortened by 1 base and J by 6 bases, with 7 bases between the two germline ends. Looked up from germline, CDR1 is LGHNT and CDR2 is FRNRAP. This CDR3 has 13 amino acids. The CDR3 sequence is CASGLGSGNEQFF. CDR3 bases: TGTGCTAGTGGTTTGGGATCGGGCAATGAGCAGTTCTTC.

This chain joins TRBV18 and TRBJ2-2, with D possibly matching TRBD1 (6 bases). V shed 6 bases and J shed 1 base, with 15 bases lying between them. CDR3 size: 16 residues. Looked up from germline, CDR1 is KGHSH and CDR2 is LQKENI. CDR3 coding DNA: TGTGCCAGCTCCCCCCCCCTCAGGGGGAACACCGGGGAGCTGTTTTTT. It codes for CASSPPLRGNTGELFF.

The CDR3, as DNA: TGTGCCAGCAGTGCAGAAGCTAACTATGGCTACACCTTC. Its protein is CASSAEANYGYTF. The chain combines TRBV2 with TRBJ1-2, with D unresolved. The V end was cut by 4 bases, the J end by 0 bases, with 6 bases between. The CDR3 covers 13 residues. The germline CDR1 and CDR2 sequences are SNHLY and FYNNEI. The full variable domain, completed using reference TRBV2 and TRBJ1-2, is EPEVTQTPSHQVTQMGQEVILRCVPISNHLYFYWYRQILGQKVEFLVSFYNNEISEKSEIFDDQFSVERPDGSNFTLKIRSTKLEDSAMYFCASSAEANYGYTFGSGTRLTVV.

The rearrangement joins TRBV6-6 to TRBJ2-2; the D is unclear. This CDR3 is built from 15 residues. Germline CDR1 reads MNHNY; CDR2 reads SVGAGI (reference sequence). The germline V and J ends were trimmed by 5 bases and 1 base, with 11 bases remaining between them. CDR3 nucleotides: TGTGCCAGCAGTCAAAGGGCCTTGAACACCGGGGAGCTGTTTTTT. This gives the protein CASSQRALNTGELFF.

CDR3 nucleotides: TGTGCCAGCGGCGGTAGTGGCAATCAGCCCCAGCATTTT. Translation: CASGGSGNQPQHF. The gene calls are TRBV6-1 and TRBJ1-5, with no clear D. The ends were cut back, 8 bases at V and 2 bases at J, with 10 bases in the middle. CDR1 and CDR2 from the germline V gene are MNHNS and SASEGT. CDR3 length equals 13 residues.

The genes are TRBV4-1 and TRBJ1-2; no firm D call. This CDR3 has 12 amino acids. V shed 3 bases and J shed 8 bases, with 10 bases lying between them. The germline V gene has CDR1 MGHRA and CDR2 YSYEKL. CDR3 amino acids: CASSHPVGGYTF. CDR3 DNA sequence: TGCGCCAGCAGCCACCCCGTAGGGGGCTACACCTTC.

The rearrangement joins TRBV2 to TRBJ2-5, with D hard to call. CDR1 SNHLY and CDR2 FYNNEI come from the germline V gene. The V gene lost 4 bases and the J gene lost 1 base, with 7 bases spanning the gap. The CDR3 runs to 13 residues. For the CDR3, the DNA is TGTGCCAGCAGTGTGCTCACCCAAGAGACCCAGTACTTC. It specifies CASSVLTQETQYF.

The chain combines TRBV5-5 with TRBJ1-1; D call uncertain. The CDR3 covers 15 residues. Germline V gene sequence: CDR1 SGHKS, CDR2 YYEKEE (reference sequence). Trimming cost V 0 bases and J 1 base, with 10 bases left between them. The CDR3 nucleotides are TGTGCCAGCAGCTTGGATTTCCGGCAGAACACTGAAGCTTTCTTT. Its protein product is CASSLDFRQNTEAFF.

The chain uses TRBV7-8 and TRBJ2-3; TRBD2 agrees at 13 bases. This CDR3 region has 18 residues. The V gene's germline CDR1 is SGHVS and CDR2 FQNEAQ. V gave up 5 bases and J gave up 6 bases; unmatched junction bases: 14. The CDR3: CASSPPGLAGWADDTQYF. CDR3 in DNA: TGTGCCAGCAGCCCACCGGGACTAGCGGGGTGGGCAGATGATACGCAGTATTTT.

This chain joins TRBV18 and TRBJ1-1, with D perhaps TRBD1 (6 bases). CDR1 is KGHSH and CDR2 is LQKENI in the germline V gene. This CDR3 is built from 15 residues. V lost 0 bases to trimming and J lost 10 bases, with 18 bases between them. The CDR3 here is CASSPPARGGLGAFF. CDR3 bases: TGTGCCAGCTCACCACCGGCCAGGGGTGGGCTGGGAGCTTTCTTT.